This passage covers 21 T cell receptor beta chains from one sample sequenced in a study of shared clonotypes between healthy human individuals. Profiling relied on immunoSEQ multiplex PCR, and the TCRdb table lists in-frame clones only, not all of them. Of more than 550,000 clones in the sample, about two thirds were seen once. Sequencing was performed on memory CD4+ T cells sorted from blood. The subset here: CD45RA-negative fraction. These receptors all come from a woman in her twenties or thirties in good health.

This clone occurred once. The gene calls are TRBV7-9 and TRBJ2-3; no clear D. This CDR3 spans 14 amino acids. Trimming removed 1 base from V and 1 base from J, with 6 bases in between. Germline lookup yields CDR1 SEHNR and CDR2 FQNEAQ (reference sequence). The CDR3 is CASSLELGTDTQYF. The CDR3 DNA sequence: TGTGCCAGCAGCTTAGAACTCGGCACAGATACGCAGTATTTT.

V and J are TRBV11-2 and TRBJ2-1; 10 nucleotides line up with TRBD1. The V and J ends lost 5 bases and 8 bases, in that order; junction bases with no gene match: 12. Germline values: CDR1 SGHAT, CDR2 FQNNGV. This CDR3 comprises 16 residues. In DNA, the CDR3 is TGTGCCAGCAGCCAAAAACCGGGACAGGGGTTCTATGAGCAGTTCTTC. It encodes CASSQKPGQGFYEQFF.

The chain carries TRBV28 and TRBJ2-5; weak D call: TRBD2 (6 bases). The V and J ends lost 8 bases and 5 bases respectively, with 18 bases between them. This CDR3 region has 14 residues. Per germline, CDR1 MDHEN and CDR2 SYDVKM. The CDR3 sequence is CASGTVGGRETQYF. The CDR3 DNA follows: TGTGCCAGCGGTACGGTGGGAGGTCGGGAGACCCAGTACTTC.

This clone was counted only a few times. This chain joins TRBV5-1 and TRBJ2-2; TRBD1 might be the D (6 bases). The CDR3 length is 14 residues. Trimming left V 4 bases short and J 3 bases short, with 10 bases between. Per the germline V gene, CDR1 is SGHRS and CDR2 is YFSETQ. The CDR3 here is CASSRDTYTGELFF. Written as DNA, the CDR3 is TGCGCCAGCAGCAGGGACACTTACACCGGGGAGCTGTTTTTT.

The chain is built from TRBV9 and TRBJ1-2, with a possible D match to TRBD1 (5 bases). V was pared by 6 bases and J by 7 bases, with 16 bases between. In germline, CDR1 is SGDLS, CDR2 YYNGEE. CDR3 size: 13 residues. CDR3 residues: CASTREGVGGYTF. The DNA for the CDR3 is TGTGCCAGCACCCGTGAAGGGGTTGGTGGCTACACCTTC.

This chain connects TRBV19 to TRBJ2-1; TRBD2 matches 8 bases. Germline CDR1 and CDR2: LNHDA and SQIVND (reference sequence). Trimming removed 6 bases from V and 12 bases from J; junction bases left unmatched: 13. This CDR3 comprises 14 residues. The CDR3 bases are TGTGCCAGTAGAAATAGCGGGACGGGGGTAGGGCAGTTCTTC. This sequence encodes CASRNSGTGVGQFF. The variable domain in full, completed from reference TRBV19 and TRBJ2-1, reads DGGITQSPKYLFRKEGQNVTLSCEQNLNHDAMYWYRQDPGQGLRLIYYSQIVNDFQKGDIAEGYSVSREKKESFPLTVTSAQKNPTAFYLCASRNSGTGVGQFFGPGTRLTVL.

The chain carries TRBV11-2 and TRBJ2-3, with TRBD2 matching over 12 bases. CDR1 SGHAT and CDR2 FQNNGV come from the germline V gene. CDR3 length: 16 amino acids. J lost 5 bases, V lost 3 bases, and 6 bases had no gene match. CDR3 DNA sequence: TGTGCCAGCAGCTTCCTAGCGGGAGGGCCGGGAGATACGCAGTATTTT. This codes for CASSFLAGGPGDTQYF.

J is TRBJ2-3 and V is TRBV29-1; D is uncertain. Germline V gene data show CDR1 as SQVTM and CDR2 as ANQGSEA. The ends were cut back, 1 base at V and 3 bases at J, with 11 bases in the middle. This CDR3 is built from 14 residues. For the CDR3, the DNA is TGCAGCGTTGAAGGGGTGGGTAATACAGATACGCAGTATTTT. Amino acids: CSVEGVGNTDTQYF.

V is TRBV19 and J is TRBJ1-5; the D is unclear. The germline gives CDR1 LNHDA, CDR2 SQIVND (reference sequence). CDR3 size: 15 residues. Trimming took off 3 bases at V and 2 bases at J, with 11 bases between the two ends. The CDR3 DNA reads TGTGCCAGTAGTATTCTGGGGTCGGGCAATCAGCCCCAGCATTTT. The encoded protein is CASSILGSGNQPQHF.

This clone came up a few times. The J gene is TRBJ1-3, the V gene TRBV10-1; no reliable D call. V was pared by 8 bases and J by 0 bases, with 8 bases between. The CDR3 runs 13 residues. Germline V lookup: CDR1 WNHNN, CDR2 SYGVQD (reference sequence). CDR3 nucleotides: TGCGCCAGCGGTGGGAACTCTGGAAACACCATATATTTT. It translates to CASGGNSGNTIYF.

There are a few counts of this clone. The genes are TRBV27 and TRBJ2-1, with 10 bases aligning to TRBD2. V shed 8 bases, J shed 10 bases, and the junction held 8 bases outside the gene matches. The CDR3 runs to 13 residues. Germline-derived CDR1 and CDR2 are MNHEY and SMNVEV (reference sequence). The CDR3 DNA follows: TGTGCCAGCGGGTCTAGCGGGAGTGGGGAGCAGTTCTTC. Translation gives CASGSSGSGEQFF.

The chain employs TRBV5-1 and TRBJ1-1, with D perhaps matching TRBD1 (5 bases). The CDR3 has 14 amino acids. Germline V CDR1 and CDR2: SGHRS, YFSETQ. V gave up 1 base and J gave up 5 bases, with 12 bases separating them. The CDR3 sequence: CASSLLGEGTEAFF. The CDR3 bases are TGCGCCAGCAGCTTGCTTGGAGAGGGGACTGAAGCTTTCTTT. Complete variable domain (other parts from reference TRBV5-1 and TRBJ1-1): KAGVTQTPRYLIKTRGQQVTLSCSPISGHRSVSWYQQTPGQGLQFLFEYFSETQRNKGNFPGRFSGRQFSNSRSEMNVSTLELGDSALYLCASSLLGEGTEAFFGQGTRLTVV.

The chain combines TRBV5-4 with TRBJ1-1, with a weak D call TRBD1 (5 bases). The CDR3 is 14 residues long. The V gene's germline CDR1 is SGHNT and CDR2 YYREEE (reference sequence). V lost 10 bases and J 3 bases, leaving 19 bases between the germline ends. The CDR3 region has the DNA TGTGCCCTTCTTAGGGGCAGGGAGGACACTGAAGCTTTCTTT. Its protein product is CALLRGREDTEAFF.

This clone was counted between two and nine times. The gene calls are TRBV11-2 and TRBJ1-5; D unclear. The CDR3 consists of 15 residues. Germline CDR1 reads SGHAT; CDR2 reads FQNNGV. Trimming stripped 6 bases from V and 2 bases from J, with 14 bases between. This CDR3 is CASSYSGGGNQPQHF. The CDR3 region has the DNA TGTGCCAGCAGTTACAGCGGAGGAGGCAATCAGCCCCAGCATTTT.

CDR3 region: CASSIDSRRQYPEQYF. CDR3 coding DNA: TGTGCCAGTAGTATAGATAGTCGGAGACAATATCCGGAGCAGTACTTC. The chain has TRBV19 and TRBJ2-7; D gene uncertain. Germline CDR1 reads LNHDA; CDR2 reads SQIVND (reference sequence). V lost 0 bases and J lost 7, with 19 bases in between. CDR3 length: 16 amino acids.

In this sample, this clone turned up once. The chain employs TRBV7-6 and TRBJ2-7; TRBD1 might be the D (5 bases). Trimming stripped 0 bases from V and 4 bases from J, with 10 bases between. Germline loops: CDR1 SGHVS, CDR2 FNYEAQ. The CDR3 extends over 14 amino acids. The DNA for the CDR3 is TGTGCCAGCAGCTTAGCGGGGCAGCAATACGAGCAGTACTTC. Translation gives CASSLAGQQYEQYF.

The J gene is TRBJ2-2, the V gene TRBV11-1; 9 positions agree with TRBD2. CDR3 length: 15 residues. CDR1 is SGHAT and CDR2 is FQDESV in the germline V gene (reference sequence). V shed 5 bases and J 5 bases; nucleotides not matched to a gene: 6. This chain's CDR3 is CASSHRTSATGELFF. CDR3 coding DNA: TGTGCCAGCAGCCACAGGACTAGCGCAACCGGGGAGCTGTTTTTT. Variable domain in full (rest from reference TRBV11-1 and TRBJ2-2): EAEVAQSPRYKITEKSQAVAFWCDPISGHATLYWYRQILGQGPELLVQFQDESVVDDSQLPKDRFSAERLKGVDSTLKIQPAELGDSAMYLCASSHRTSATGELFFGEGSRLTVL.

This chain links TRBV7-8 with TRBJ2-7; TRBD2 matches at 7 bases. Unmatched junction bases numbered 10, after V lost 10 bases and J lost 1 base. Germline V gene data show CDR1 as SGHVS and CDR2 as FQNEAQ. CDR3 length: 14 residues. The CDR3 region has the DNA TGTGCCACCGCCGTGGGGGGGGGTTCCTACGAGCAGTACTTC. Its translation: CATAVGGGSYEQYF.

This rearrangement joins TRBV18 to TRBJ2-3; D may be TRBD1 or TRBD2 (5 bases each). Germline V lookup: CDR1 KGHSH, CDR2 LQKENI. The V end lost 3 bases, the J end lost 2 bases, and 12 bases lay between the germline ends. The CDR3 spans 15 residues. The CDR3 sequence is CASSPGVTYTDTQYF. The CDR3 DNA is TGTGCCAGCTCACCGGGGGTAACCTACACAGATACGCAGTATTTT.

The rearrangement links TRBV7-3 to TRBJ2-2, with TRBD1 as a possible D gene (5 bases). The length of the CDR3 is 16 residues. Trimming shortened V by 2 bases and J by 2 bases, and 12 bases separated the two germline ends. Germline V gene lookup returns CDR1 SGHTA and CDR2 FQGTGA. The DNA for the CDR3 is TGTGCCAGCAGCTTACGACAGACAAGTAACACCGGGGAGCTGTTTTTT. Amino acid sequence: CASSLRQTSNTGELFF.

The chain carries TRBV5-1 and TRBJ2-7, with D tentatively TRBD1 or TRBD2 (6 bases each). The germline gives CDR1 SGHRS, CDR2 YFSETQ. The CDR3 covers 14 residues. Trimming took off 9 bases at V and 0 bases at J, with 16 bases between the two ends. CDR3 nucleotide sequence: TGCGCCACCTCAAGTGGGGGGCCCTCCTACGAGCAGTACTTC. Amino acid sequence: CATSSGGPSYEQYF.